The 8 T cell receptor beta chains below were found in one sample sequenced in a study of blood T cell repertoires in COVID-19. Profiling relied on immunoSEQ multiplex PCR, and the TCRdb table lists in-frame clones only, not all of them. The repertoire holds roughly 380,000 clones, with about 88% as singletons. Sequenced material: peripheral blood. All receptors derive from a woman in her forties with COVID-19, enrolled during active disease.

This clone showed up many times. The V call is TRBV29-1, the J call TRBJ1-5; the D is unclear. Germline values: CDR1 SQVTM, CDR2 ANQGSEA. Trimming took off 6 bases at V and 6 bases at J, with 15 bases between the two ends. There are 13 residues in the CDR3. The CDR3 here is CSVLERESQPQHF. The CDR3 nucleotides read TGCAGCGTCCTGGAGAGGGAAAGTCAGCCCCAGCATTTT.

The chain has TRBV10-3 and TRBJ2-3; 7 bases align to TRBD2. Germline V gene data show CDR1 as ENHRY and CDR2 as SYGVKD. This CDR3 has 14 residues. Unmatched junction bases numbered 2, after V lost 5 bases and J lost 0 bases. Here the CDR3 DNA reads TGTGCCATCAGTCTAGCGGCTAGCACAGATACGCAGTATTTT. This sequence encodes CAISLAASTDTQYF.

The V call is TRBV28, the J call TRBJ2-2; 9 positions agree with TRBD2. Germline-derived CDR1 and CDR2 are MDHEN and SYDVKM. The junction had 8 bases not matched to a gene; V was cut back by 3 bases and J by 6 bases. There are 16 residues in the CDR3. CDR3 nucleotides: TGTGCCAGCAGTTTGGTGATAGCGGGAGTGGCCGGGGAGCTGTTTTTT. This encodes CASSLVIAGVAGELFF.

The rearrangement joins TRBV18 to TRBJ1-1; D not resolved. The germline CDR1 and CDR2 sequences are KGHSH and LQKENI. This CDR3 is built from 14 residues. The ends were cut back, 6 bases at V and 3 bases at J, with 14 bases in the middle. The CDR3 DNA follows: TGTGCCAGCTCGCAAAGCGGAGAGTACACTGAAGCTTTCTTT. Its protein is CASSQSGEYTEAFF.

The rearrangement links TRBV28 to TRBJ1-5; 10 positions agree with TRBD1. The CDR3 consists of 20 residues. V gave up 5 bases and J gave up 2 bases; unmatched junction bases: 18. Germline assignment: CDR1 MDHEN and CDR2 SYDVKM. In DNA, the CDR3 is TGTGCCAGCAGTCGACAGGGGGCGGACGTAATGGCGCTTGGCAATCAGCCCCAGCATTTT. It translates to CASSRQGADVMALGNQPQHF.

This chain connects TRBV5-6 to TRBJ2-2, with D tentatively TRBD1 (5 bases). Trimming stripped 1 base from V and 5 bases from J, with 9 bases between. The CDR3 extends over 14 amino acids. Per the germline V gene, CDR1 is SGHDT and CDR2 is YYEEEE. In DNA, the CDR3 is TGTGCCAGCAGCTTGAGATCAGGGACCGGGGAGCTGTTTTTT. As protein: CASSLRSGTGELFF. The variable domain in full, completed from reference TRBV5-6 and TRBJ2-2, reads DAGVTQSPTHLIKTRGQQVTLRCSPKSGHDTVSWYQQALGQGPQFIFQYYEEEERQRGNFPDRFSGHQFPNYSSELNVNALLLGDSALYLCASSLRSGTGELFFGEGSRLTVL.

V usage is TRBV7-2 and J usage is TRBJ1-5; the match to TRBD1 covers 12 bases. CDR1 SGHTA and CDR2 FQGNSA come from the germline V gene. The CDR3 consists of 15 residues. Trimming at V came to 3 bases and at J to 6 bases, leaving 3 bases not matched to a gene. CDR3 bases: TGTGCCAGCAGCTTGGGGACAGGGGGCGTTCAGCCCCAGCATTTT. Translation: CASSLGTGGVQPQHF.

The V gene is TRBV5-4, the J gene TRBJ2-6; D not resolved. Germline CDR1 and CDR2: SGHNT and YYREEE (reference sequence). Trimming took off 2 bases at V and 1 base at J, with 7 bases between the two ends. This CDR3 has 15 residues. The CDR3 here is CASSLQPSGANVLTF. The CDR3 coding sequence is TGTGCCAGCAGCTTACAGCCTTCTGGGGCCAACGTCCTGACTTTC.